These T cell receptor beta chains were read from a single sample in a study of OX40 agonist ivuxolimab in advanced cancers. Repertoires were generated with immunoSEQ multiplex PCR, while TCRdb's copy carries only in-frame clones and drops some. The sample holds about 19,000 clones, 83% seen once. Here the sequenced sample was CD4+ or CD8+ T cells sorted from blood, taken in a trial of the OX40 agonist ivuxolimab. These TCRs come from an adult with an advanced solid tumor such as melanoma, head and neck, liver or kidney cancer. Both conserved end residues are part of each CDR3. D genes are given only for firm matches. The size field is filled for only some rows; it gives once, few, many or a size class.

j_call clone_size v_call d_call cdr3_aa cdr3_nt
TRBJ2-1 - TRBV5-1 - CASSSGLGGYNEQFF TGCGCCAGCAGCTCCGGACTTGGGGGGTACAATGAGCAGTTCTTC
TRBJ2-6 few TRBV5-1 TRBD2 CASSFPLAGGPFSGANVLTF TGCGCCAGCAGCTTCCCCCTAGCGGGGGGGCCCTTCTCTGGGGCCAACGTCCTGACTTTC
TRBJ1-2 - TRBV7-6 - CASSRRAAVRYGYTF TGTGCCAGCAGCCGCCGGGCGGCAGTGCGCTATGGCTACACCTTC
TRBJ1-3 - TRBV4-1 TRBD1 CASSQDGTGYRGNTIYF TGCGCCAGCAGCCAAGACGGGACAGGGTACCGTGGAAACACCATATATTTT
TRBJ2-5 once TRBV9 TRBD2 CASSVVGGLAGLETQYF TGTGCCAGCAGCGTAGTAGGAGGACTAGCGGGTCTCGAGACCCAGTACTTC
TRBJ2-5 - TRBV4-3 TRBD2 CASSNSGGRETQYF TGCGCCAGCAGCAATAGCGGGGGGAGGGAGACCCAGTACTTC
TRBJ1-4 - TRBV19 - CASSPLAEDGEKLFF TGTGCCAGTAGTCCCCTCGCGGAGGATGGTGAAAAACTGTTTTTT
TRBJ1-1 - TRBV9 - CASSVEPGMNTEAFF TGTGCCAGCAGCGTAGAGCCAGGGATGAACACTGAAGCTTTCTTT
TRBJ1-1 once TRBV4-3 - CASSQALGGGTEAFF TGCGCCAGCAGCCAAGCTCTAGGGGGGGGCACTGAAGCTTTCTTT
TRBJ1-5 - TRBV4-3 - CASSQDAGALHNQPQHF TGCGCCAGCAGCCAAGATGCCGGGGCTTTGCACAATCAGCCCCAGCATTTT
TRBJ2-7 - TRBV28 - CASSRLGTLYEQYF TGTGCCAGCAGCCGGCTGGGCACACTCTACGAGCAGTACTTC
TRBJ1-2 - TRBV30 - CAWSVSYGYTF TGTGCCTGGAGTGTGAGTTATGGCTACACCTTC
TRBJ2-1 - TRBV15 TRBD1 CATSRWTGGNNEQFF TGTGCCACCAGCAGATGGACAGGGGGCAACAATGAGCAGTTCTTC
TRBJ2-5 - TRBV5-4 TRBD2 CASTPPRLAGGQETQYF TGTGCCAGCACCCCACCAAGACTAGCGGGGGGCCAAGAGACCCAGTACTTC
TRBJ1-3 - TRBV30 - CAWSAGHSGNTIYF TGTGCCTGGAGTGCGGGCCACTCTGGAAACACCATATATTTT
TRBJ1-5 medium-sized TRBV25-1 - CASTGVQPQHF TGTGCCAGCACAGGGGTTCAGCCCCAGCATTTT
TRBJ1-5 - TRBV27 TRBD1 CASSGTGYDNQPQHF TGTGCCAGCTCCGGGACAGGGTACGACAATCAGCCCCAGCATTTT
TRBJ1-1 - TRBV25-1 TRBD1 CASGGQGANTEAFF TGTGCCAGCGGAGGACAGGGAGCGAACACTGAAGCTTTCTTT
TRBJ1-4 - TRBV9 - CASSSTELTNEKLFF TGTGCCAGCAGCTCTACGGAGCTAACTAATGAAAAACTGTTTTTT
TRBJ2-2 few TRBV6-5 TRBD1 CASRLGQGYGGELFF TGTGCCAGCAGGCTAGGACAGGGATATGGCGGGGAGCTGTTTTTT
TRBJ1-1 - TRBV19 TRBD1 CASSLQGVGTEAFF TGTGCCAGTAGCCTACAGGGGGTAGGGACTGAAGCTTTCTTT
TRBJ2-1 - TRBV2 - CASSEVFERGGPNEQFF TGTGCCAGCAGTGAAGTATTCGAAAGGGGCGGTCCCAATGAGCAGTTCTTC
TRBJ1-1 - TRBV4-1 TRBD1 CASSQTGVGTEAFF TGCGCCAGCAGTCAAACAGGGGTCGGCACTGAAGCTTTCTTT
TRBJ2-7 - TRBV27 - CASSELGDISSYEQYF TGTGCCAGCAGTGAACTGGGGGACATCAGCTCCTACGAGCAGTACTTC
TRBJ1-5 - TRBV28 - CASSLSRGLGNQPQHF TGTGCCAGCAGTTTGTCCCGGGGTCTGGGGAATCAGCCCCAGCATTTT
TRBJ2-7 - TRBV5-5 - CASSLMAGEGWTYEQYF TGTGCCAGCAGCTTAATGGCAGGGGAGGGTTGGACCTACGAGCAGTACTTC
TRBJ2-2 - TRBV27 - CASSDRLKGEPGELFF TGTGCCAGCAGTGACCGTCTTAAGGGCGAGCCCGGGGAGCTGTTTTTT